The present TCR beta chain was sequenced within a study of brain T cells in children with intractable seizures. V lost 0 bases and J lost 5, with 6 bases in between. The germline CDR1 and CDR2 sequences are SGHDT and YYEEEE. The CDR3 consists of 14 residues. Using immunoSEQ multiplex PCR, the repertoire was profiled, and TCRdb retains in-frame clones only, with some absent. The table records fewer than 25,000 clones, approximately 94% of them present only once. Before surgery, patients took at least one anti-epileptic drug. Note on this clone: Its matching antigen is unknown.

Findings and caveats of the study: Only CDR3 sequence similarity suggested viral specificity, without known HCMV serostatus.

Sequenced here: peripheral blood, sampled at surgery. This sequence joins TRBV5-6 and TRBJ1-6; the D is unclear. The TCR comes from a boy aged 5-17 years with focal cortical dysplasia and intractable seizures. The CDR3 spells CASSLGTDNSPLHF. DNA of the CDR3: TGTGCCAGCAGCTTGGGGACGGATAATTCACCCCTCCACTTT.